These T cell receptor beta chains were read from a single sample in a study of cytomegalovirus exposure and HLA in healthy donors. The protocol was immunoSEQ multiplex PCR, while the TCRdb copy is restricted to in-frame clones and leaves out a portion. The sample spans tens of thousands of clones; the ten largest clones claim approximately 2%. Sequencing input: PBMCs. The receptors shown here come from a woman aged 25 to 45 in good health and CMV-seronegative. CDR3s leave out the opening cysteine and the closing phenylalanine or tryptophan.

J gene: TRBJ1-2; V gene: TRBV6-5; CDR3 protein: ASSLTGTNGYT
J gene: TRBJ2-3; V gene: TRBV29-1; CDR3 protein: SGTASTDTQY
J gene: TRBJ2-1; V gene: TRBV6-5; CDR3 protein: ASSSSGRAYNEQF
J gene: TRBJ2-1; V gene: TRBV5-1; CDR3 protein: ASSLEAQLAGNEQF
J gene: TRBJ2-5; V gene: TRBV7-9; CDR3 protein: ASSQQETQY
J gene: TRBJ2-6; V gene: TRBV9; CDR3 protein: ASSGTGDNVLT
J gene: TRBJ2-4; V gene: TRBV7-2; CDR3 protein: ASSPQWREGAKNIQY
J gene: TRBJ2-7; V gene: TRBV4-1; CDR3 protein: ASSQDLVRRDEQY
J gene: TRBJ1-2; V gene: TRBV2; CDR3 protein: ASSEYGANYGYT
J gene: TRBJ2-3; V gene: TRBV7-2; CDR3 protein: ASSLDGRGADTQY
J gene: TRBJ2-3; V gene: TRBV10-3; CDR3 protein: AISNNKDTQY
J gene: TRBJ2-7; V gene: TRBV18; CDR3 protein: ASSPAGTSGSGAYEQY
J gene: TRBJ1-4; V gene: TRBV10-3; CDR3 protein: AISVEVTPFEKLF
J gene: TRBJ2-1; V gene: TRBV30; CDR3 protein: AWRSMASGYNEQF
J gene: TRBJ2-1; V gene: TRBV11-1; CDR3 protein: ASSLVLARSTNEQF
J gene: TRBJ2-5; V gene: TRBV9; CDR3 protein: ASSGTTRGETQY
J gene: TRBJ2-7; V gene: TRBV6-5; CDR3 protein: ASRDAGVGSYEQY
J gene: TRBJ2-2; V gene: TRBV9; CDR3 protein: ASSVGTGVITGELF
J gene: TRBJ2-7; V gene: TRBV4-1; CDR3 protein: ASSLAGDYEQY
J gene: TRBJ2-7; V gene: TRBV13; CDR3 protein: ASSIQDSYEQY
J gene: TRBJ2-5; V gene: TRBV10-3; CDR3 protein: AISQRGQETQY
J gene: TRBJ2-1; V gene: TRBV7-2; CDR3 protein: ASNTPGQGDNEQF
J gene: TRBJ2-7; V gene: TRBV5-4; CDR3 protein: ASRGAGAEDEQY
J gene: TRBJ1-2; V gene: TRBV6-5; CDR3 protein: ASKISGGELPGYT
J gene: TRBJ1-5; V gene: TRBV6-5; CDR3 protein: ASSLRQSNQPQH
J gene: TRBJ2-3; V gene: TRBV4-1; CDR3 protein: ASSQDSSGRADTQY
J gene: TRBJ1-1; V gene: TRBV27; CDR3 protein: ASSRGGTEAF
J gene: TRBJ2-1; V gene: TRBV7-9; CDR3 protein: ASSTQGLAGGGGLNEQF
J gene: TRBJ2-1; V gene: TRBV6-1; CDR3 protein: ASSTSGTYNEQF
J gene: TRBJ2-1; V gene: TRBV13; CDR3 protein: ASSPQREIRNEQF
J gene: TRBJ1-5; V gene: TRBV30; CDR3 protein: AWSVESGQPQH
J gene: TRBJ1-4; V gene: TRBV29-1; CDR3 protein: SVENRDVQEKLF
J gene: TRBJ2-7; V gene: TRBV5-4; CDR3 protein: ASSPRRMRGAYEQY
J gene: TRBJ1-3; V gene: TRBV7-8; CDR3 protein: ASSLRQTGNTIY
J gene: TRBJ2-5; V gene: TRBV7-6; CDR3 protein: ASSIQETQY
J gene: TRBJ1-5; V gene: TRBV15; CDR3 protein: ATSQSRGREVQPQH
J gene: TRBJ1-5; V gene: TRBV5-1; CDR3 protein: ASSLGGNNQPQH
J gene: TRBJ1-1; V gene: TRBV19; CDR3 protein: ASRTPGQGIEAF
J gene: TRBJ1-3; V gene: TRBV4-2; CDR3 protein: ASSQGEKAAGNTIY
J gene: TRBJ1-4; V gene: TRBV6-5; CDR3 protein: ASSSWDRSWEKLF
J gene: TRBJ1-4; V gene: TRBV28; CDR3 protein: ASISGGRNEKLF